This paragraph covers one TCR beta chain sequence. There are 14 residues in the CDR3. Germline V gene sequence: CDR1 SGHRS, CDR2 YFSETQ. After removal of 5 bases from V and 4 bases from J, the junction contained 5 bases not matched to a gene. Researchers amplified the TCR beta CDR3 regions from RNA transcripts. First-round RT-PCR targeting the TCR CDR3 was performed with the HTBI primer set. TCRdb called the multiplex PCR reads again in MiXCR, with one record for every CDR3 protein. The sample consists of 300,000 to 350,000 distinct CDR3 sequences, about 20% of them appearing once. The data derive from a study of T cells in Graves' hyperthyroidism and ophthalmopathy. Absent ophthalmopathy progression within 18 months defined stable Graves' hyperthyroidism. Newly diagnosed hyperthyroidism patients aged 18 to 65 years had disease lasting under 2 months.

The sequence was obtained from a woman in her forties or fifties with Graves' hyperthyroidism. Sequencing used blood. The chain couples TRBV5-1 to TRBJ1-4, with 7 bases that match TRBD1. The CDR3 DNA is TGCGCCAGCAGGAAGGGGGCGATTAATGAAAAACTGTTTTTT. It codes for CASRKGAINEKLFF.